Following are 15 T cell receptor beta chains from one sample sequenced in a study of CD8 T cells in ankylosing spondylitis (dated by TCRdb to 2015 to 2018). Library preparation employed 5' RACE. Sequencing used an Illumina HiSeq 2500. Using fastp trimming at Q25 and MiXCR clonotype assembly, TCRdb reanalyzed the public sequencing data and kept in-frame beta chains. Rows with one shared CDR3 protein collapse into an entry with the most common genes and DNA. The sample table shows 210,000 or so distinct CDR3 sequences, and 7.5% to 9.5% are seen once. The ten largest account for more than 4.5% of the sample. The sequenced sample was blood, either unsorted or a sorted T cell fraction (not recorded which). The source of these receptors is a female donor with ankylosing spondylitis or in good health (not recorded which).

In its sample, this clonotype was seen many times. V is TRBV10-1 and J is TRBJ2-2; D remains unclear. This CDR3 is built from 13 residues. Germline CDR1 and CDR2: WNHNN and SYGVQD (reference sequence). V lost 4 bases, J lost 4 bases, and 7 bases lay in between. The CDR3 sequence is CASSASGTGELFF. Written as DNA, the CDR3 is TGCGCCAGCAGTGCTTCGGGCACCGGGGAGCTGTTTTTT.

This clonotype came up many times. The chain combines TRBV4-3 with TRBJ2-5; D may match TRBD1 or TRBD2 (5 bases each). V lost 4 bases and J lost 5, with 14 bases in between. Germline values: CDR1 LGHNA, CDR2 YSLEER. The CDR3 length is 14 residues. The chain's CDR3 is CASSRRGVGETQYF. CDR3 nucleotide sequence: TGCGCCAGCAGCCGTCGAGGGGTAGGTGAGACCCAGTACTTC.

The chain recombines TRBV20-1 with TRBJ2-2; 10 nucleotides agree with TRBD2. V was pared by 5 bases and J by 1 base, with 1 base of the junction left unmatched. Germline V CDR1 and CDR2: DFQATT, SNEGSKA (reference sequence). The CDR3 covers 14 residues. The CDR3 coding sequence is TGCAGTGCTTGGACTAGCGGGAACACCGGGGAGCTGTTTTTT. Amino acids: CSAWTSGNTGELFF.

On this clonotype: A read error may produce the germline difference seen at one junction end. The chain joins TRBV3-1 to TRBJ1-2, with TRBD1 identical over 11 bases. This CDR3 comprises 16 residues. Per the germline V gene, CDR1 is LGHDT and CDR2 is YNNKEL (reference sequence). DNA for the CDR3: TGTGTCAGCAGCCAAAGCCCTGGGACAGGGGGCTATGGCTACACCTTC. Translated: CVSSQSPGTGGYGYTF.

V gene TRBV18 combines with J gene TRBJ2-2, with D tentatively TRBD2 (5 bases). The CDR3 is made up of 13 amino acids. The V end lost 3 bases, the J end lost 5 bases, and 7 bases lay between the germline ends. Germline-derived CDR1 and CDR2 are KGHSH and LQKENI. CDR3 protein: CASSPRRTGELFF. The CDR3, as DNA: TGTGCCAGCTCACCCAGGAGGACCGGGGAGCTGTTTTTT.

J is TRBJ2-1 and V is TRBV7-2; the match to TRBD2 covers 11 bases. With V trimmed by 1 base and J by 6 bases, 2 bases remained unmatched. In germline, CDR1 is SGHTA, CDR2 FQGNSA. The CDR3 consists of 15 residues. The CDR3 region has the DNA TGTGCCAGCAGCTTAGTAGCGGGGGGGGGCAATGAGCAGTTCTTC. It specifies CASSLVAGGGNEQFF.

The chain has TRBV7-9 and TRBJ2-3; 7 nucleotides align to TRBD1. The V and J ends lost 5 bases and 6 bases, in that order; junction bases with no gene match: 11. This CDR3 spans 15 amino acids. Germline CDR1 is SEHNR and CDR2 is FQNEAQ (reference sequence). CDR3 DNA: TGTGCCAGCAGCCTACAGGGGTTTGTGATGGATACGCAGTATTTT. Translating gives CASSLQGFVMDTQYF.

This clonotype showed up many times. The V gene is TRBV20-1, the J gene TRBJ2-7; a possible D gene is TRBD1 (6 bases). CDR1 is DFQATT, CDR2 SNEGSKA, per germline (reference sequence). The ends were cut back, 3 bases at V and 12 bases at J, with 18 bases in the middle. This CDR3 spans 12 amino acids. CDR3 in amino acids: CSARTGQSHRYF. Here the CDR3 DNA reads TGCAGTGCTAGGACAGGCCAGTCTCATCGGTACTTC.

The table lists this clonotype with many counts. The chain recombines TRBV5-1 with TRBJ2-2; 14 nucleotides match TRBD2. Germline V gene lookup returns CDR1 SGHRS and CDR2 YFSETQ. The CDR3 runs 18 residues. V trimming: 4 bases; J trimming: 6 bases; junction bases outside the gene matches: 11. The CDR3 loop reads CASSPSHRTSGRPGELFF. The CDR3 DNA is TGCGCCAGCAGCCCGTCCCACAGGACTAGCGGGAGGCCCGGGGAGCTGTTTTTT.

This clonotype was seen many times. The V call is TRBV7-2, the J call TRBJ2-7; 9 nucleotides align to TRBD2. The CDR3 is made up of 15 amino acids. CDR1 and CDR2 from the germline V gene are SGHTA and FQGNSA. J gave up 6 bases and V 5 bases, and 11 bases lay outside the gene matches. The CDR3 reads CASSRGLAESSEQYF. Written as DNA, the CDR3 is TGTGCCAGCAGCCGGGGACTAGCTGAAAGTTCCGAGCAGTACTTC.

This clonotype came up many times. The V and J genes are TRBV11-2 and TRBJ2-5; TRBD2 might be the D (6 bases). There are 16 residues in the CDR3. Trimming left V 5 bases short and J 5 bases short, with 21 bases between. The germline gives CDR1 SGHAT, CDR2 FQNNGV. This CDR3 is CASSPLTGVVRETQYF. The CDR3 bases are TGTGCCAGCAGCCCTCTAACGGGGGTGGTTAGGGAGACCCAGTACTTC. The variable domain in full, with the rest retrieved from reference TRBV11-2 and TRBJ2-5, is EAGVAQSPRYKIIEKRQSVAFWCNPISGHATLYWYQQILGQGPKLLIQFQNNGVVDDSQLPKDRFSAERLKGVDSTLKIQPAKLEDSAVYLCASSPLTGVVRETQYFGPGTRLLVL.

This clonotype showed up just a few times. The V and J genes are TRBV12-3 or TRBV12-4 and TRBJ2-1; 11 nucleotides line up with TRBD2. J gave up 6 bases and V 1 base, and 2 bases lay outside the gene matches. This CDR3 has 15 residues. CDR3 DNA: TGTGCCAGCAGTTTAGGACTAGCGGGGCCCAATGAGCAGTTCTTC. Encoded protein: CASSLGLAGPNEQFF.

This clonotype has ten or more counts. The chain links TRBV7-9 to TRBJ2-1, with 8 bases lining up with TRBD2. This CDR3 contains 14 residues. Germline V gives CDR1 SEHNR, CDR2 FQNEAQ (reference sequence). V was pared by 5 bases and J by 8 bases, with 8 bases of the junction left unmatched. The CDR3 nucleotides are TGTGCCAGCAGCACCAGGACTAGCTGGGATGAGCAGTTCTTC. Translated, it gives CASSTRTSWDEQFF.

The V and J genes are TRBV20-1 and TRBJ2-7; TRBD2 is a possible D gene (6 bases). The CDR3 length is 12 residues. From germline, CDR1 is DFQATT and CDR2 SNEGSKA (reference sequence). V was shortened by 2 bases and J by 7 bases, with 12 bases between the two germline ends. The CDR3 loop reads CSARLDYMEQYF. CDR3 in DNA: TGCAGTGCTAGACTGGACTACATGGAGCAGTACTTC.

The chain is built from TRBV10-1 and TRBJ2-1; D is perhaps TRBD1 (5 bases). This CDR3 is 12 amino acids long. CDR1 and CDR2 from the germline V gene are WNHNN and SYGVQD (reference sequence). Trimming left V 7 bases short and J 6 bases short, with 10 bases between. The DNA of the CDR3 is TGCGCCAGCAACAACAGGACCAATGAGCAGTTCTTC. Its protein is CASNNRTNEQFF.